What follows are 18 T cell receptor beta chains derived from one specimen sequenced in a study of blood T cell repertoires in COVID-19. Clones were sequenced by immunoSEQ multiplex PCR, and TCRdb holds only the in-frame ones, with some missing. The table includes more than 200,000 clones, around nine tenths detected once. Material: PBMCs or T cells enriched from blood (not recorded which). The origin of the receptors is a woman in her fifties or sixties who had recovered from COVID-19.

The chain is built from TRBV6-2 or TRBV6-3 and TRBJ2-1; D possibly corresponds to TRBD2 (6 bases). V was pared by 4 bases and J by 8 bases, with 15 bases between. Germline V lookup: CDR1 MNHEY, CDR2 SVGEGT. This CDR3 region has 14 residues. This CDR3 is CASSSWTNRDEQFF. The CDR3, as DNA: TGTGCCAGCAGTTCCTGGACTAATCGGGATGAGCAGTTCTTC.

J is TRBJ1-5 and V is TRBV5-1; D possibly corresponds to TRBD1 (5 bases). V lost 4 bases and J lost 5, with 13 bases in between. The germline CDR1 and CDR2 sequences are SGHRS and YFSETQ. The CDR3 is 14 residues long. The CDR3 sequence: CASSPAGGDQPQHF. CDR3 DNA: TGCGCCAGCAGCCCCGCGGGGGGTGATCAGCCCCAGCATTTT.

This clone appeared once. This chain joins TRBV9 and TRBJ2-3; 9 bases are a match to TRBD2. V lost 1 base, J lost 2 bases, and 2 bases stayed unmatched. CDR3 length: 15 residues. Germline V gene data show CDR1 as SGDLS and CDR2 as YYNGEE. The CDR3 spells CASSVRTSATDTQYF. Written as DNA, the CDR3 is TGTGCCAGCAGCGTAAGGACTAGCGCCACAGATACGCAGTATTTT.

The chain is built from TRBV2 and TRBJ2-7; 7 nucleotides line up with TRBD2. The V segment lost 7 bases and the J segment 0 bases; nucleotides outside the gene matches: 6. Germline V gene lookup returns CDR1 SNHLY and CDR2 FYNNEI. This CDR3 comprises 14 residues. CDR3 region: CASIDRDYSYEQYF. CDR3 DNA sequence: TGTGCCAGCATCGACCGGGACTACTCCTACGAGCAGTACTTC.

The chain uses TRBV30 and TRBJ1-2; 7 bases agree with TRBD1. The ends lost 4 bases at V and 6 bases at J; junction bases unmatched: 14. From germline, CDR1 is GTSNPN and CDR2 SVGIG (reference sequence). The CDR3 runs to 15 residues. The CDR3: CAWIAKGGQIHGYTF. The DNA for the CDR3 is TGTGCCTGGATCGCCAAGGGGGGACAGATTCATGGCTACACCTTC. The complete variable domain, with remaining parts taken from reference TRBV30 and TRBJ1-2, reads SQTIHQWPATLVQPVGSPLSLECTVEGTSNPNLYWYRQAAGRGLQLLFYSVGIGQISSEVPQNLSASRPQDRQFILSSKKLLLSDSGFYLCAWIAKGGQIHGYTFGSGTRLTVV.

The chain joins TRBV6-2 or TRBV6-3 to TRBJ2-3; D might be TRBD2 (5 bases). This CDR3 comprises 12 residues. CDR1 is MNHEY, CDR2 SVGEGT, per germline. V was clipped by 4 bases and J by 6 bases, with 8 bases between them. The CDR3 is CASSFGLDTQYF. The CDR3 DNA reads as TGTGCCAGCAGTTTCGGACTGGATACGCAGTATTTT.

In nucleotides, the CDR3 is TGCGCCAGCAGCTTACAGGGGGCGGGTGAAAAACTGTTTTTT. This encodes CASSLQGAGEKLFF. The chain recombines TRBV5-1 with TRBJ1-4, with 9 positions matching TRBD1. J gave up 7 bases and V 2 bases, and 3 bases lay outside the gene matches. This CDR3 is built from 14 residues. Germline V gene data show CDR1 as SGHRS and CDR2 as YFSETQ.

V is TRBV19 and J is TRBJ1-2; weak D call: TRBD1 (6 bases). This CDR3 has 14 residues. V was shortened by 6 bases and J by 5 bases, with 16 bases between the two germline ends. Germline values: CDR1 LNHDA, CDR2 SQIVND (reference sequence). DNA for the CDR3: TGTGCCAGTAGGACCTCCGGGACAAATTATGGCTACACCTTC. Amino acids: CASRTSGTNYGYTF.

In this sample, this clone turned up once. This rearrangement joins TRBV6-1 to TRBJ2-4; TRBD2 matches 7 bases. CDR1 and CDR2 (germline): MNHNS, SASEGT. J lost 0 bases, V lost 1 base, and 6 bases had no gene match. This CDR3 is built from 17 residues. CDR3 in amino acids: CASSEEGGILAKNIQYF. The CDR3 region has the DNA TGTGCCAGCAGTGAAGAGGGAGGGATACTAGCCAAAAACATTCAGTACTTC.

The chain recombines TRBV5-5 with TRBJ2-1; 8 bases agree with TRBD1. This CDR3 is built from 15 residues. Germline assignment: CDR1 SGHKS and CDR2 YYEKEE (reference sequence). V was clipped by 0 bases and J by 3 bases; unmatched bases: 2. CDR3: CASSLDGQGYNEQFF. The CDR3, as DNA: TGTGCCAGCAGCTTGGACGGACAGGGCTACAATGAGCAGTTCTTC.

The chain has TRBV7-2 and TRBJ2-4; 7 bases map to TRBD1. The CDR3 spans 17 residues. V lost 4 bases and J lost 7; bases outside the gene matches: 16. CDR1 and CDR2 from the germline V gene are SGHTA and FQGNSA. CDR3 sequence (DNA): TGTGCCAGCAGCTCCCGGGACAGCGTGCATGGGCTCAACATTCAGTACTTC. It codes for CASSSRDSVHGLNIQYF.

This chain joins TRBV12-5 and TRBJ2-7; 7 bases line up with TRBD1. V gave up 4 bases and J gave up 2 bases; unmatched junction bases: 8. The length of the CDR3 is 15 residues. Germline values: CDR1 LGHNT, CDR2 FRNRAP. Written as DNA, the CDR3 is TGTGCTAGTGGTTCAAAGGACAGGTGGGCCTACGAGCAGTACTTC. It is translated as CASGSKDRWAYEQYF.

This clone was counted a single time. The chain employs TRBV9 and TRBJ2-7; possibly TRBD2 for D (6 bases). Germline V gene sequence: CDR1 SGDLS, CDR2 YYNGEE. The CDR3 has 14 residues. V was cut by 4 bases and J by 3 bases, with 14 bases left in between. The CDR3 bases are TGTGCCAGCAGCAAGACTAGTTCTGGCTACGAGCAGTACTTC. Protein sequence: CASSKTSSGYEQYF.

The chain employs TRBV27 and TRBJ1-2; D gene unclear. The germline gives CDR1 MNHEY, CDR2 SMNVEV (reference sequence). The CDR3 has 16 amino acids. Trimming stripped 6 bases from V and 7 bases from J, with 24 bases between. CDR3 sequence: CASRSTSGVGIRGYTF. CDR3 bases: TGTGCCAGCAGATCCACCTCGGGAGTGGGGATTCGTGGCTACACCTTC.

The gene calls are TRBV2 and TRBJ1-5, with 12 bases that match TRBD1. The CDR3 contains 16 residues. Trimming removed 6 bases from V and 6 bases from J; junction bases left unmatched: 9. The germline CDR1 and CDR2 sequences are SNHLY and FYNNEI. The CDR3 here is CASSPPGQGAGQPQHF. CDR3 nucleotides: TGTGCCAGCAGCCCACCGGGACAGGGGGCGGGTCAGCCCCAGCATTTT.

The V and J genes are TRBV7-9 and TRBJ2-7, with D perhaps TRBD2 (5 bases). V shed 3 bases and J shed 9 bases, with 15 bases lying between them. The germline V gene encodes CDR1 SEHNR and CDR2 FQNEAQ (reference sequence). The CDR3 is 13 amino acids. CDR3 coding DNA: TGTGCCAGCAGCTTTTTCCCACGCGGGTTGCAGTACTTC. Translation gives CASSFFPRGLQYF.

V usage is TRBV19 and J usage is TRBJ1-4, with D perhaps matching TRBD1 (5 bases). The CDR3 length is 15 residues. V was clipped by 5 bases and J by 7 bases, with 17 bases between them. Germline values: CDR1 LNHDA, CDR2 SQIVND (reference sequence). CDR3 bases: TGTGCCAGTAGTCCTAATAAGGGGCCCGGTGAAAAACTGTTTTTT. Its translation: CASSPNKGPGEKLFF. Supplemented by reference TRBV19 and TRBJ1-4, the full variable domain reads DGGITQSPKYLFRKEGQNVTLSCEQNLNHDAMYWYRQDPGQGLRLIYYSQIVNDFQKGDIAEGYSVSREKKESFPLTVTSAQKNPTAFYLCASSPNKGPGEKLFFGSGTQLSVL.

The V gene is TRBV6-6, the J gene TRBJ1-1; D uncertain. CDR1 MNHNY and CDR2 SVGAGI come from the germline V gene (reference sequence). Trimming removed 4 bases at V and 11 bases at J, with 17 bases between. The CDR3 consists of 13 residues. CDR3: CASSSTAQFMAFF. The CDR3 region has the DNA TGTGCCAGCAGTTCGACTGCCCAGTTCATGGCTTTCTTT.